Below, 20 T cell receptor beta chains from the same sample are listed, as sequenced in a study of resident and recirculating memory T cells in vitiligo. Produced via immunoSEQ multiplex PCR; TCRdb's table is partial and in-frame only. The sample contains around 76,000 clones, roughly 92% of which appear only once. The material sequenced was blood. These receptors all come from a male donor with vitiligo.

V usage is TRBV27 and J usage is TRBJ2-1; perhaps TRBD1 as D (5 bases). In germline, CDR1 is MNHEY, CDR2 SMNVEV (reference sequence). V shed 7 bases and J shed 4 bases, with 11 bases lying between them. The CDR3 is 13 residues long. This CDR3 reads CASTADTYNEQFF. CDR3 coding DNA: TGTGCCAGCACGGCGGACACGTACAATGAGCAGTTCTTC.

This chain uses TRBV21-1 with TRBJ1-6. TRBV21-1 constitutes a pseudogene. This CDR3 has 15 amino acids. This chain's CDR3 is CASSKVRGLNSPLHF. For the CDR3, the DNA is TGTGCCAGCAGCAAAGTGCGGGGGCTAAATTCACCCCTCCACTTT.

The chain employs TRBV4-2 and TRBJ1-1; TRBD1 might be the D (6 bases). V lost 3 bases and J 4 bases, leaving 15 bases between the germline ends. CDR3 length: 15 residues. Germline V gene sequence: CDR1 LGHNA, CDR2 YNFKEQ. CDR3 sequence (DNA): TGTGCCAGCAGCCACGCTGAGGGGGTGGGCACTGAAGCTTTCTTT. Encoded protein: CASSHAEGVGTEAFF.

The chain combines TRBV4-3 with TRBJ2-2; 10 bases are a match to TRBD2. CDR1 LGHNA and CDR2 YSLEER come from the germline V gene. V was pared by 3 bases and J by 5 bases, with 12 bases of the junction left unmatched. The CDR3 has 18 residues. The CDR3 reads CASSQESGGAIGTGELFF. CDR3 nucleotide sequence: TGCGCCAGCAGCCAGGAAAGCGGGGGGGCGATTGGTACCGGGGAGCTGTTTTTT.

CDR3 sequence reads: CASSMSVMNTEAFF. CDR3 nucleotides: TGTGCCAGTAGTATGTCAGTCATGAACACTGAAGCTTTCTTT. The rearrangement joins TRBV19 to TRBJ1-1; D ambiguous. Germline CDR1 is LNHDA and CDR2 is SQIVND (reference sequence). Trimming left V 3 bases short and J 0 bases short, with 8 bases between. The CDR3 length is 14 residues.

The chain couples TRBV6-1 to TRBJ1-1, with TRBD1 matching over 7 bases. J was trimmed by 5 bases and V by 4 bases; bases with no gene match: 13. This CDR3 region has 16 residues. Germline V gene data show CDR1 as MNHNS and CDR2 as SASEGT. The CDR3 DNA reads as TGTGCCAGCAGTGCTTACCTGGGGACAGCTGAAACTGAAGCTTTCTTT. Encoded protein: CASSAYLGTAETEAFF.

The genes are TRBV9 and TRBJ1-3; D possibly corresponds to TRBD1 (5 bases). Trimming left V 3 bases short and J 0 bases short, with 13 bases between. The length of the CDR3 is 16 residues. The germline V gene has CDR1 SGDLS and CDR2 YYNGEE. CDR3 DNA: TGTGCCAGCAGCGGCGGGGACCCGAGCTCTGGAAACACCATATATTTT. Amino acid sequence: CASSGGDPSSGNTIYF.

The chain employs TRBV9 and TRBJ2-3; 7 nucleotides agree with TRBD1. The CDR3 is 16 amino acids. V shed 0 bases and J 5 bases; nucleotides not matched to a gene: 9. From germline, CDR1 is SGDLS and CDR2 YYNGEE. The CDR3 sequence is CASSVGLGGEIDTQYF. The DNA for the CDR3 is TGTGCCAGCAGCGTAGGCCTAGGGGGCGAGATAGATACGCAGTATTTT.

The chain uses TRBV7-6 and TRBJ1-1; tentatively, D is TRBD1 (5 bases). Germline V gives CDR1 SGHVS, CDR2 FNYEAQ. CDR3 length equals 15 residues. The V end lost 1 base, the J end lost 1 base, and 10 bases lay between the germline ends. In DNA, the CDR3 is TGTGCCAGCAGCTTAGGCCAAACAGGGAACACTGAAGCTTTCTTT. The encoded protein is CASSLGQTGNTEAFF.

The rearrangement uses TRBV6-1 and TRBJ2-7; D unclear. The germline CDR1 and CDR2 sequences are MNHNS and SASEGT. The CDR3 is made up of 11 amino acids. The V and J ends lost 7 bases and 0 bases respectively, with 4 bases between them. For the CDR3, the DNA is TGTGCCAGCACCAGCTCCTACGAGCAGTACTTC. This gives the protein CASTSSYEQYF.

The V call is TRBV7-8, the J call TRBJ1-2; 9 bases map to TRBD1. The CDR3 has 16 amino acids. V lost 5 bases, J lost 5 bases, and 12 bases stayed unmatched. CDR1 is SGHVS, CDR2 FQNEAQ, per germline. CDR3 nucleotide sequence: TGTGCCAGCAGCCCGACAGGGGGAGGGGGGGTTTATGGCTACACCTTC. Protein sequence: CASSPTGGGGVYGYTF.

This chain joins TRBV6-1 and TRBJ1-2; possible D gene TRBD1, 5 bases. With 1 base removed from V and 2 bases from J, the gap between germline ends came to 11 bases. The CDR3 is 15 amino acids. Germline-derived CDR1 and CDR2 are MNHNS and SASEGT. Here the CDR3 reads CASSEDGGSNYGYTF. The CDR3, as DNA: TGTGCCAGCAGTGAAGATGGGGGGAGCAACTATGGCTACACCTTC.

The chain uses TRBV6-1 and TRBJ1-1, with no clear D. Trimming stripped 2 bases from V and 1 base from J, with 8 bases between. This CDR3 spans 14 amino acids. Germline V CDR1 and CDR2: MNHNS, SASEGT. The CDR3 reads CASSEPGRNTEAFF. The CDR3 bases are TGTGCCAGCAGTGAACCCGGGAGGAACACTGAAGCTTTCTTT.

This clone is labeled medium-sized. DNA for the CDR3: TGTGCCAGCAGCGAGAGTTATAGCAATCAGCCCCAGCATTTT. It yields the protein CASSESYSNQPQHF. This chain links TRBV2 with TRBJ1-5; unclear D gene. Germline assignment: CDR1 SNHLY and CDR2 FYNNEI. V lost 6 bases, J lost 0 bases, and 9 bases lay in between. The CDR3 consists of 14 residues.

V usage is TRBV2 and J usage is TRBJ2-3; TRBD2 aligns across 12 bases. In germline, CDR1 is SNHLY, CDR2 FYNNEI. Unmatched junction bases numbered 6, after V lost 6 bases and J lost 5 bases. The CDR3 covers 15 residues. As DNA, the CDR3 is TGTGCCAGCAGATGGACTAGCGGGGTAATAGATACGCAGTATTTT. Its translation: CASRWTSGVIDTQYF.

The rearrangement links TRBV7-9 to TRBJ1-2, with a tentative D call TRBD1 (5 bases). The V end was cut by 6 bases, the J end by 6 bases, with 17 bases between. Germline V gene lookup returns CDR1 SEHNR and CDR2 FQNEAQ (reference sequence). This CDR3 spans 14 amino acids. CDR3 protein: CASRLPQGVDGYTF. The CDR3 DNA follows: TGTGCCAGCAGATTACCCCAAGGGGTAGATGGCTACACCTTC.

This chain connects TRBV11-3 to TRBJ2-5, with a tentative D call TRBD1 (6 bases). V was cut by 5 bases and J by 1 base, with 11 bases left in between. Germline lookup yields CDR1 SGHNT and CDR2 YENEEA. The CDR3 runs to 14 residues. The CDR3 DNA follows: TGTGCCAGCAGCGCCCAGGGGTCCCAAGAGACCCAGTACTTC. Its translation is CASSAQGSQETQYF.

The rearrangement links TRBV7-2 to TRBJ2-1; TRBD1 matches 12 bases. The CDR3 sequence is 16 residues long. Germline V gene data show CDR1 as SGHTA and CDR2 as FQGNSA. V shed 3 bases and J 6 bases; nucleotides not matched to a gene: 6. The chain's CDR3 is CASSFRDRGHGNEQFF. CDR3 DNA sequence: TGTGCCAGCAGCTTTAGGGACAGGGGGCACGGCAATGAGCAGTTCTTC.

The rearrangement uses TRBV18 and TRBJ2-3, with D possibly matching TRBD1 (5 bases). Germline V gene lookup returns CDR1 KGHSH and CDR2 LQKENI. V lost 6 bases and J lost 0, with 16 bases in between. CDR3 length: 16 residues. CDR3 protein: CASSLQETVSTDTQYF. CDR3 nucleotides: TGTGCCAGCTCTCTCCAAGAGACAGTGAGCACAGATACGCAGTATTTT.

The rearrangement links TRBV7-6 to TRBJ2-1, with 8 bases that match TRBD1. The junction had 14 bases not matched to a gene; V was cut back by 5 bases and J by 8 bases. This CDR3 contains 16 residues. Germline lookup yields CDR1 SGHVS and CDR2 FNYEAQ. The CDR3 here is CASSPRQGRNSDEQFF. The CDR3 DNA sequence: TGTGCCAGCAGCCCCAGACAGGGGAGGAATTCAGATGAGCAGTTCTTC.